This T cell receptor beta chain was obtained from a study of cytomegalovirus exposure and HLA in healthy donors. Study-level information: Within the Caucasian-associated ancestry cluster were around 81% of the 350 to 400 genotyped donors. Study conclusions and caveats: Trimming of TCR beta V- and J-genes showed a link, identified in a later analysis, to a missense DCLRE1C variant. The study put 160 or so TCR beta chains on its list as cytomegalovirus-associated. 16,951 TCR beta sequences were associated with HLA alleles at 0.05 false discovery rate in a later analysis.

PCR involved 60 Vbeta and 13 Jbeta primers. Libraries were prepared by immunoSEQ multiplex PCR; TCRdb keeps only in-frame clonotypes and omits some of them. The sample lists about 160,000 clones, 80% occurring once. From germline, CDR1 is SNHLY and CDR2 FYNNEI. The CDR3 is 15 residues long. Trimming removed 7 bases from V and 7 bases from J; junction bases left unmatched: 8. With regard to this clone: Its antigen is still unknown.

The chain employs TRBV2 and TRBJ1-6; 9 bases are shared with TRBD1. The source of this sequence is a man between 18 and 29 years old in good health and CMV-seropositive. Sequenced input: PBMCs. CDR3 sequence (DNA): TGTGCCAGCATCAGAGGACAGGGGAGGAATTCACCCCTCCACTTT. Its translation is CASIRGQGRNSPLHF.